Below, 21 T cell receptor beta chains from the same sample are listed, as sequenced in a study of blood T cell repertoires in COVID-19. Profiling relied on immunoSEQ multiplex PCR, and the TCRdb table lists in-frame clones only, not all of them. The sample consists of approximately 220,000 clones, about 85% of them appearing once. Specimen: PBMCs or T cells enriched from blood (not recorded which). Receptor source: a middle-aged man who had recovered from COVID-19.

The V call is TRBV5-6, the J call TRBJ1-1; D perhaps matches TRBD1 (6 bases). The CDR3 sequence is 13 residues long. The V gene lost 5 bases and the J gene lost 1 base, with 9 bases spanning the gap. CDR1 and CDR2 from the germline V gene are SGHDT and YYEEEE. The CDR3 DNA follows: TGTGCCAGCAGACCGGACAGGAACACTGAAGCTTTCTTT. Translating it yields CASRPDRNTEAFF.

The V and J genes are TRBV12-3 or TRBV12-4 and TRBJ2-5; TRBD2 is a possible D gene (5 bases). The CDR3 extends over 13 amino acids. V lost 6 bases, J lost 7 bases, and 15 bases lay in between. CDR3 in amino acids: CASRPGSARTQYF. DNA of the CDR3: TGTGCCAGCAGGCCGGGGTCGGCCAGGACCCAGTACTTC.

The chain employs TRBV19 and TRBJ2-2, with 7 bases fitting TRBD1. Trimming cost V 5 bases and J 6 bases; bases outside gene matches: 9. Looked up from germline, CDR1 is LNHDA and CDR2 is SQIVND (reference sequence). The CDR3 sequence is 15 residues long. The CDR3 protein is CASSLRGTDPGELFF. CDR3 DNA: TGTGCCAGTAGTCTGAGGGGGACAGATCCCGGGGAGCTGTTTTTT. The full variable domain, in which reference TRBV19 and TRBJ2-2 provide the parts outside the CDR3, is DGGITQSPKYLFRKEGQNVTLSCEQNLNHDAMYWYRQDPGQGLRLIYYSQIVNDFQKGDIAEGYSVSREKKESFPLTVTSAQKNPTAFYLCASSLRGTDPGELFFGEGSRLTVL.

J is TRBJ2-6 and V is TRBV6-2 or TRBV6-3, with D tentatively TRBD2 (5 bases). The CDR3 spans 18 residues. Trimming removed 2 bases at V and 0 bases at J, with 14 bases between. Germline CDR1 MNHEY, CDR2 SVGEGT. The CDR3 nucleotides are TGTGCCAGCAGTTACGGTGGAGGAGCCTACTCTGGGGCCAACGTCCTGACTTTC. This translates into CASSYGGGAYSGANVLTF.

This clone was seen just once. V is TRBV3-1 (or the pseudogene TRBV3-2) and J is TRBJ1-1, with 7 bases that match TRBD1. Germline V CDR1 and CDR2: LGHDT, YNNKEL (reference sequence). Trimming cost V 8 bases and J 2 bases; bases outside gene matches: 2. The CDR3 is made up of 12 amino acids. The CDR3 DNA sequence: TGTGCCAGCGGGACAGCCAACACTGAAGCTTTCTTT. This codes for CASGTANTEAFF.

Here the CDR3 DNA reads TGTGCCAGTTACAGGGAGGGTGATGAAAAACTGTTTTTT. Translating it yields CASYREGDEKLFF. This chain uses TRBV2 with TRBJ1-4; perhaps TRBD1 as D (6 bases). V was shortened by 9 bases and J by 6 bases, with 14 bases between the two germline ends. Germline assignment: CDR1 SNHLY and CDR2 FYNNEI. This CDR3 is 13 amino acids long.

This chain joins TRBV7-3 and TRBJ1-1; D possibly corresponds to TRBD1 (6 bases). The V and J ends lost 2 bases and 2 bases respectively, with 9 bases between them. Germline V gene lookup returns CDR1 SGHTA and CDR2 FQGTGA. The CDR3 totals 14 residues. CDR3 DNA: TGTGCCAGCAGCTTAGGGGGGGCTAACACTGAAGCTTTCTTT. This codes for CASSLGGANTEAFF.

The chain is built from TRBV18 and TRBJ2-4, with D unclear. The CDR3 runs to 14 residues. V lost 6 bases, J lost 0 bases, and 9 bases lay in between. The germline CDR1 and CDR2 sequences are KGHSH and LQKENI. The DNA of the CDR3 is TGTGCCAGCTCTGGAGATATAGCCAAAAACATTCAGTACTTC. Amino acid sequence: CASSGDIAKNIQYF.

The chain couples TRBV28 to TRBJ1-1, with D hard to call. The germline CDR1 and CDR2 sequences are MDHEN and SYDVKM. CDR3 length: 14 amino acids. Trimming took 8 bases from V and 0 from J, leaving 13 bases between them. The CDR3 loop is CASLSGAMNTEAFF. CDR3 coding DNA: TGTGCCAGCCTCTCGGGAGCCATGAACACTGAAGCTTTCTTT.

This clone was counted a few times. The J gene is TRBJ2-1, the V gene TRBV6-2 or TRBV6-3; possibly TRBD2 for D (6 bases). V was shortened by 6 bases and J by 3 bases, with 18 bases between the two germline ends. CDR3 length: 16 residues. Germline V gene data show CDR1 as MNHEY and CDR2 as SVGEGT. In DNA, the CDR3 is TGTGCCAGCAGCAAGCACCGGGACTCCAGCTACAATGAGCAGTTCTTC. This codes for CASSKHRDSSYNEQFF.

The chain combines TRBV3-1 (or the pseudogene TRBV3-2) with TRBJ2-5, with D perhaps TRBD1 (6 bases). The germline V gene has CDR1 LGHDT and CDR2 YNNKEL (reference sequence). V was clipped by 1 base and J by 1 base, with 10 bases between them. The CDR3 is made up of 15 amino acids. CDR3 DNA: TGTGCCAGCAGCCAAGTTACAGGGAGCCAAGAGACCCAGTACTTC. Translating gives CASSQVTGSQETQYF.

The V and J genes are TRBV30 and TRBJ2-3; no definite D call. Trimming took off 3 bases at V and 6 bases at J, with 16 bases between the two ends. The CDR3 sequence is 14 residues long. Germline V gene data show CDR1 as GTSNPN and CDR2 as SVGIG (reference sequence). The CDR3 DNA reads as TGTGCCTGGAGCCCCGGGTCCCCTGGGGATACGCAGTATTTT. Amino acids: CAWSPGSPGDTQYF.

The chain has TRBV5-8 and TRBJ2-7; D is uncertain. V was shortened by 4 bases and J by 2 bases, with 4 bases between the two germline ends. This CDR3 contains 11 residues. CDR1 and CDR2 from the germline V gene are SGHTS and YDEGEE. CDR3 region: CASSITYEQYF. The CDR3 coding sequence is TGTGCCAGCAGCATTACCTACGAGCAGTACTTC.

The genes are TRBV25-1 and TRBJ2-5; TRBD2 matches at 8 bases. CDR1 MGHDK and CDR2 SYGVNS come from the germline V gene. Trimming cost V 2 bases and J 7 bases; bases outside gene matches: 9. This CDR3 contains 15 residues. The CDR3 protein is CASSEPGTRVGTQYF. The CDR3 DNA sequence: TGTGCCAGCAGTGAACCCGGGACTAGGGTGGGGACCCAGTACTTC. Full variable domain (outside the CDR3, taken from reference TRBV25-1 and TRBJ2-5): EADIYQTPRYLVIGTGKKITLECSQTMGHDKMYWYQQDPGMELHLIHYSYGVNSTEKGDLSSESTVSRIRTEHFPLTLESARPSHTSQYLCASSEPGTRVGTQYFGPGTRLLVL.

The chain employs TRBV6-5 and TRBJ2-7; D unclear. The CDR3 loop spans 14 amino acids. Per the germline V gene, CDR1 is MNHEY and CDR2 is SVGAGI. Trimming took 4 bases from V and 3 from J, leaving 13 bases between them. CDR3 protein: CASSLVNSNYEQYF. The CDR3 bases are TGTGCCAGCAGTTTGGTGAATAGCAACTACGAGCAGTACTTC.

CDR3 nucleotides: TGCAGCGTTGACGGGACCTACGAGCAGTACTTC. Its protein product is CSVDGTYEQYF. The genes are TRBV20-1 and TRBJ2-7; possibly TRBD2 for D (5 bases). The CDR3 extends over 11 amino acids. The germline gives CDR1 DFQATT, CDR2 SNEGSKA (reference sequence).

Written as DNA, the CDR3 is TGCGCCAGCAGCCAAGATGCGATAAACACTGAAGCTTTCTTT. Translating gives CASSQDAINTEAFF. The chain recombines TRBV4-3 with TRBJ1-1; D is unclear. Germline V gene data show CDR1 as LGHNA and CDR2 as YSLEER. There are 14 residues in the CDR3. The V end lost 0 bases, the J end lost 2 bases, and 7 bases lay between the germline ends.

This chain uses TRBV10-3 with TRBJ1-1; 7 positions match TRBD1. The CDR3 consists of 14 residues. V shed 1 base and J 4 bases; nucleotides not matched to a gene: 3. The germline gives CDR1 ENHRY, CDR2 SYGVKD. The CDR3 loop is CAISEFAGGTEAFF. CDR3 bases: TGTGCCATCAGTGAGTTTGCAGGGGGCACTGAAGCTTTCTTT.

This chain uses TRBV6-4 with TRBJ2-3; possible D gene TRBD1, 6 bases. Per germline, CDR1 MRHNA and CDR2 SNTAGT. Trimming removed 0 bases from V and 6 bases from J, with 13 bases in between. The CDR3 loop spans 15 amino acids. For the CDR3, the DNA is TGTGCCAGCAGTGACTCGATGTCAGGGGCGGATACGCAGTATTTT. The encoded protein is CASSDSMSGADTQYF.

The V call is TRBV13, the J call TRBJ2-6; the match to TRBD1 covers 9 bases. V gave up 5 bases and J gave up 4 bases; unmatched junction bases: 6. Germline lookup yields CDR1 PRHDT and CDR2 FYEKMQ (reference sequence). This CDR3 is 16 amino acids long. The CDR3 bases are TGTGCCAGCAGCATACAGGGGGCGAGGGGGGCCAACGTCCTGACTTTC. Its translation is CASSIQGARGANVLTF.

This chain joins TRBV5-8 and TRBJ2-1, with 8 nucleotides matching TRBD1. The CDR3 runs 16 residues. Germline values: CDR1 SGHTS, CDR2 YDEGEE. V lost 4 bases to trimming and J lost 6 bases; unmatched junction nucleotides: 12. The CDR3 region has the DNA TGTGCCAGCAGCCGCTGGCAGGGGGCTCTGCGCAATGAGCAGTTCTTC. The encoded protein is CASSRWQGALRNEQFF.